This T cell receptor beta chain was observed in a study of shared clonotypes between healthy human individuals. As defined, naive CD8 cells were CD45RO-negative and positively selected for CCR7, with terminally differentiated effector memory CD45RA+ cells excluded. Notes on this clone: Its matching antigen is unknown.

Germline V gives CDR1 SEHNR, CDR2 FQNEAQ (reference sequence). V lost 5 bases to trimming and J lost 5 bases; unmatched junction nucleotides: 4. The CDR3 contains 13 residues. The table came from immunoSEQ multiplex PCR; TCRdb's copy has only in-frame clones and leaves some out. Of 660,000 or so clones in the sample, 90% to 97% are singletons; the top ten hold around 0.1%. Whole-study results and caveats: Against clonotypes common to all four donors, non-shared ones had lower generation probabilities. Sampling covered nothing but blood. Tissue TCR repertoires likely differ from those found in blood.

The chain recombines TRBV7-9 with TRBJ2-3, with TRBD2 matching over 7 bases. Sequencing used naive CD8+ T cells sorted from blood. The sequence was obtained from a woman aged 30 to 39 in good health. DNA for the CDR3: TGTGCCAGCAGCGGGAGGGCCGGAGATACGCAGTATTTT. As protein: CASSGRAGDTQYF.